This T cell receptor beta chain was documented in a study of shared clonotypes between healthy human individuals. Worth noting for this clone: Its antigen is undetermined.

Germline CDR1 reads MDHEN; CDR2 reads SYDVKM. The CDR3 is 12 residues long. Between the trimmed V and J ends, which lost 9 bases and 4 bases, there was a span of 12 bases. Sorted-subset replicate PCRs used around 0.2 ug DNA, roughly 28,000 T cell genomes. Only in-frame clones appear in the TCRdb table, and some are missing; sequencing was by immunoSEQ multiplex PCR. The sample comprises more than 2,000,000 clones, 85% to 95% of which are singletons, and 0.39% rests with the top ten. Study observations and caveats: Blood was the sole source, and tissue repertoires probably differ.

The TCR was taken from a man aged 18 to 30 in good health. Some clones in this sample may be carry-over from other donors' samples. Sequenced sample: naive CD4+ T cells from PBMCs. Subset indicated: CD45RA+ positively selected. V and J are TRBV28 and TRBJ1-2; the D is unclear. CDR3 bases: TGTGCCAGTCTCGTGGGAGGCTATGGCTACACCTTC. Translating gives CASLVGGYGYTF.